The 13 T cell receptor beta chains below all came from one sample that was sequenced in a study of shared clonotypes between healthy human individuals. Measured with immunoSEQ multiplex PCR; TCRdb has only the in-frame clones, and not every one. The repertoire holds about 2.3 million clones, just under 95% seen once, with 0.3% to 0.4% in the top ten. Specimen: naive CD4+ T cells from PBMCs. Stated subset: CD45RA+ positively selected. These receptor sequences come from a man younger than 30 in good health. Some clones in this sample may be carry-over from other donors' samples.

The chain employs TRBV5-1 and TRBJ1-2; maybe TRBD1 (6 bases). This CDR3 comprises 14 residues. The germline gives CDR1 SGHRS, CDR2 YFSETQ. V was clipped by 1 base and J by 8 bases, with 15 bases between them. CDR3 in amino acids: CASSLNRELGGYTF. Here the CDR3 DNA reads TGCGCCAGCAGCTTGAACAGGGAATTGGGGGGCTACACCTTC.

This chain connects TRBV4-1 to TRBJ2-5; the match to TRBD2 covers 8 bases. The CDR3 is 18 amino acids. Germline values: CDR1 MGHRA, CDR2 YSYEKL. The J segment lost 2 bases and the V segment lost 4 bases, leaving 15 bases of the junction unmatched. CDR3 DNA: TGCGCCAGCAGCCCTTCCTCCGCGGCTAGCGGGCTGCAAGAGACCCAGTACTTC. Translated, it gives CASSPSSAASGLQETQYF.

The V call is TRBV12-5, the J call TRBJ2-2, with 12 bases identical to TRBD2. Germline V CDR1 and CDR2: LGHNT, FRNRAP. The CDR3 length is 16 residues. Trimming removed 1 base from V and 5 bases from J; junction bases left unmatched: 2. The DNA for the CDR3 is TGTGCTAGTGGTTTGGCTAGCGGGAGGGGAACCGGGGAGCTGTTTTTT. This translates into CASGLASGRGTGELFF.

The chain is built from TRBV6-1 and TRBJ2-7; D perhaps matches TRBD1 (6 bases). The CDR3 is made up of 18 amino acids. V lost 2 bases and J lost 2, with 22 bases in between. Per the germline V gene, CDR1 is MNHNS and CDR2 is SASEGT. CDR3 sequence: CASSERSSLSGGAYEQYF. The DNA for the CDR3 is TGTGCCAGCAGTGAACGGTCTTCTCTCTCTGGGGGCGCCTACGAGCAGTACTTC.

The CDR3 sequence is CASSGGGPSTDTQYF. Here the CDR3 DNA reads TGTGCCAGCAGTGGGGGAGGACCTAGCACAGATACGCAGTATTTT. The chain is built from TRBV27 and TRBJ2-3, with a tentative D call TRBD2 (6 bases). This CDR3 contains 15 residues. V gave up 5 bases and J gave up 0 bases, with 12 bases separating them. Germline values: CDR1 MNHEY, CDR2 SMNVEV (reference sequence).

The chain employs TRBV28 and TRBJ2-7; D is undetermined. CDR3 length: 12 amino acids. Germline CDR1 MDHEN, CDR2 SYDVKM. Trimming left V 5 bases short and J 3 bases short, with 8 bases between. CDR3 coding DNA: TGTGCCAGCAGTACCGTTTACTACGAGCAGTACTTC. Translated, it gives CASSTVYYEQYF.

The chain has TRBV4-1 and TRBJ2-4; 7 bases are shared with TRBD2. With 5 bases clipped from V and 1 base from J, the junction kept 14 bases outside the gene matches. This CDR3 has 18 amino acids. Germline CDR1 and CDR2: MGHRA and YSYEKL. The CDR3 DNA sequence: TGCGCCAGCAGCGCCCGAGGGAGGGCGGAGGGGGCCAAAAACATTCAGTACTTC. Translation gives CASSARGRAEGAKNIQYF.

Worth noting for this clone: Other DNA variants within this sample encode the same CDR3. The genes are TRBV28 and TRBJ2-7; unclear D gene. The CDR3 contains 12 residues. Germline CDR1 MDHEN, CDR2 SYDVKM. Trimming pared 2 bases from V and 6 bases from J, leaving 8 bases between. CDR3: CASSLRTGEQYF. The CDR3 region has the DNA TGTGCCAGCAGTTTAAGGACGGGCGAGCAGTACTTC.

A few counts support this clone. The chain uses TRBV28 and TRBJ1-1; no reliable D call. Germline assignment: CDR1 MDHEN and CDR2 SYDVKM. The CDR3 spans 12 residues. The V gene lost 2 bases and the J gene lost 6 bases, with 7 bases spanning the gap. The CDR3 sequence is CASSLGWAEAFF. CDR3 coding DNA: TGTGCCAGCAGTTTAGGGTGGGCTGAAGCTTTCTTT.

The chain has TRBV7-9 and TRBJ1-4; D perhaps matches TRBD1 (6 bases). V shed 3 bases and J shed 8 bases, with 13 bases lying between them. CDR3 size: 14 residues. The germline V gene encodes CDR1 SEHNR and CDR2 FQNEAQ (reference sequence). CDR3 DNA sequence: TGTGCCAGCAGCTTCGGACAGAGGGTAGAAAAACTGTTTTTT. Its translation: CASSFGQRVEKLFF.

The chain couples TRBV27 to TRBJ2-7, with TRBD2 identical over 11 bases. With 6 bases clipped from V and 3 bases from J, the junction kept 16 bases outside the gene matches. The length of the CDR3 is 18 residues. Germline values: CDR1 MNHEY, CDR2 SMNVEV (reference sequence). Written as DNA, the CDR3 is TGTGCCAGCAGGAAACTAGCGGGAGTATCGGGCTTACGCTACGAGCAGTACTTC. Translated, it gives CASRKLAGVSGLRYEQYF.

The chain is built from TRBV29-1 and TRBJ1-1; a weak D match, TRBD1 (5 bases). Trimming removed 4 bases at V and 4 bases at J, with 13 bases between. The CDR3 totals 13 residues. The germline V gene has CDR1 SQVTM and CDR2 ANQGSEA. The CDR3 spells CSVVVQVTTEAFF. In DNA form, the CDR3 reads TGCAGCGTTGTGGTACAGGTGACCACTGAAGCTTTCTTT.

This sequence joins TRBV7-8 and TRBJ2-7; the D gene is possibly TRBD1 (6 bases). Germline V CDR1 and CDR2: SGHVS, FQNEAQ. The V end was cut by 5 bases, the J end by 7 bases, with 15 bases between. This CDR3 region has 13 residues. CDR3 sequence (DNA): TGTGCCAGCAGCCCGAGCGGTAGGGGGGAGCAGTACTTC. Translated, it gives CASSPSGRGEQYF.